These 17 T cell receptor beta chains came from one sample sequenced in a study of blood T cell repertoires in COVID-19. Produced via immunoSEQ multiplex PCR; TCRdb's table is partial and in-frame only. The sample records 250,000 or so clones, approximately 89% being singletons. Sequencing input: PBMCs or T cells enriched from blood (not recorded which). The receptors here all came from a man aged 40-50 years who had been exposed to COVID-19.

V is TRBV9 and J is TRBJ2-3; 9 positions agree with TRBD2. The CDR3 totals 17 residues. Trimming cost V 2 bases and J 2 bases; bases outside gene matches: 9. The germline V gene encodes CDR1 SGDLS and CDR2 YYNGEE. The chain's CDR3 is CASSVGGRALITDTQYF. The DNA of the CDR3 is TGTGCCAGCAGCGTGGGCGGGAGGGCGCTAATCACAGATACGCAGTATTTT.

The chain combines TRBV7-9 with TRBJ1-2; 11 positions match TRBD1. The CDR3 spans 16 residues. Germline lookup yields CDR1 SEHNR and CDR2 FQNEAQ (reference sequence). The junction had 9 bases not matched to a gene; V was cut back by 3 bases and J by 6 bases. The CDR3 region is CASSLVPGQGVNGYTF. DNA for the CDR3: TGTGCCAGCAGCTTGGTCCCGGGACAGGGGGTTAATGGCTACACCTTC.

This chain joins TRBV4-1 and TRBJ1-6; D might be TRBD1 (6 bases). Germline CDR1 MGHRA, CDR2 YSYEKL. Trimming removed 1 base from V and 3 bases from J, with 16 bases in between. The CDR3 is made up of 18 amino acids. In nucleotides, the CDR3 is TGCGCCAGCAGCCAAGCGCAGGGGCAGAATTTCTATAATTCACCCCTCCACTTT. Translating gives CASSQAQGQNFYNSPLHF.

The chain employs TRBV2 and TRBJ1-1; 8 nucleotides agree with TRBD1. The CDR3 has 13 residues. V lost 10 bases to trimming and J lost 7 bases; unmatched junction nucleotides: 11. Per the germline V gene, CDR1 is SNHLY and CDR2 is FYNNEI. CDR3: CATKPGGRDEAFF. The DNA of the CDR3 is TGTGCCACAAAGCCAGGGGGCCGGGATGAAGCTTTCTTT.

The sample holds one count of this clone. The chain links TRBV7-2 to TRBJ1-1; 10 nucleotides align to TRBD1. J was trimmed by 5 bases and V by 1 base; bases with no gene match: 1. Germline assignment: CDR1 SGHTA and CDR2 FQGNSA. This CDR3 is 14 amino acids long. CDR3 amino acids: CASSLGQGATEAFF. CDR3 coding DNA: TGTGCCAGCAGCTTAGGACAGGGGGCAACTGAAGCTTTCTTT. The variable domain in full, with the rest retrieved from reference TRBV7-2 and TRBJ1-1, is GAGVSQSPSNKVTEKGKDVELRCDPISGHTALYWYRQSLGQGLEFLIYFQGNSAPDKSGLPSDRFSAERTGGSVSTLTIQRTQQEDSAVYLCASSLGQGATEAFFGQGTRLTVV.

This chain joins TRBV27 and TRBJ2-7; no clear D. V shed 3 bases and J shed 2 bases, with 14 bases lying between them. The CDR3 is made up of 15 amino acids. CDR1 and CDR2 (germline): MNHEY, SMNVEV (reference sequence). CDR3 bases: TGTGCCAGCAGTTTTTTAGACGGAGTAGCCTACGAGCAGTACTTC. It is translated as CASSFLDGVAYEQYF.

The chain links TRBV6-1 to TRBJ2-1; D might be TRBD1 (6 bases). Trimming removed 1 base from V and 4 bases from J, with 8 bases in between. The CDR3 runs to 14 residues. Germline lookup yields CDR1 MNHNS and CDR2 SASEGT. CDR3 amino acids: CASSEDRVYNEQFF. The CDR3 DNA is TGTGCCAGCAGTGAAGACAGGGTGTACAATGAGCAGTTCTTC.

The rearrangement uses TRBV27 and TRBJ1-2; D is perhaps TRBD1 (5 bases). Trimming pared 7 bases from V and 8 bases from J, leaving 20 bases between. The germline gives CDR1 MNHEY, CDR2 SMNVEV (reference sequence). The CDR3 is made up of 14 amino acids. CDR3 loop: CASTTLGGLWGYTF. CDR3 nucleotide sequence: TGTGCCAGCACAACACTGGGGGGACTTTGGGGCTACACCTTC.

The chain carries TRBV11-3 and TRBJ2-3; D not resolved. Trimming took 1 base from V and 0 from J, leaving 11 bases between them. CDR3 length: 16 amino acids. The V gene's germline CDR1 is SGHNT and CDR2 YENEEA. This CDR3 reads CASSLGGTLSTDTQYF. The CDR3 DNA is TGTGCCAGCAGCTTAGGAGGAACACTTAGCACAGATACGCAGTATTTT.

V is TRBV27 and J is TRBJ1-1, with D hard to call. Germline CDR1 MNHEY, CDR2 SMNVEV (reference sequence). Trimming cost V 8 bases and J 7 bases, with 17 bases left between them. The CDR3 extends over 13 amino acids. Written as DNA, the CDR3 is TGTGCCAGCGCAGGAGGAGGTTTGGGTGAAGCTTTCTTT. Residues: CASAGGGLGEAFF.

As DNA, the CDR3 is TGTGCCAGCAGTTCCGCCGGGACAGGTCCCTATGGCTACACCTTC. This codes for CASSSAGTGPYGYTF. This rearrangement joins TRBV6-2 or TRBV6-3 to TRBJ1-2; 8 nucleotides line up with TRBD1. This CDR3 region has 15 residues. The V gene's germline CDR1 is MNHEY and CDR2 SVGEGT. Trimming at V came to 4 bases and at J to 4 bases, leaving 8 bases not matched to a gene.

The CDR3 loop is CASSPTGGGDTQYF. CDR3 nucleotide sequence: TGTGCCAGCAGCCCGACAGGGGGCGGTGATACGCAGTATTTT. This chain joins TRBV7-6 and TRBJ2-3; TRBD1 aligns across 10 bases. Germline assignment: CDR1 SGHVS and CDR2 FNYEAQ. Unmatched junction bases numbered 5, after V lost 5 bases and J lost 6 bases. The length of the CDR3 is 14 residues.

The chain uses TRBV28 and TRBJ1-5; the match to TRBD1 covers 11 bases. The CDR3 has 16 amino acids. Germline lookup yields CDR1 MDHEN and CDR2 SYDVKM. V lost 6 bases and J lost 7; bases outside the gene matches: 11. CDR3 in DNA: TGTGCCAGCAGCCCCGGAGGACAGGGGGCAGGACAGCCCCAGCATTTT. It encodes CASSPGGQGAGQPQHF.

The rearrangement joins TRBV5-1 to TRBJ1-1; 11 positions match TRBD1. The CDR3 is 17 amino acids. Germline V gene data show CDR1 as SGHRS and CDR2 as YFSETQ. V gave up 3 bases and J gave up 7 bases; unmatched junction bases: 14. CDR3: CASSSQPPGQGADEAFF. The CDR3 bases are TGCGCCAGCAGCTCCCAACCTCCTGGACAGGGGGCTGATGAAGCTTTCTTT.

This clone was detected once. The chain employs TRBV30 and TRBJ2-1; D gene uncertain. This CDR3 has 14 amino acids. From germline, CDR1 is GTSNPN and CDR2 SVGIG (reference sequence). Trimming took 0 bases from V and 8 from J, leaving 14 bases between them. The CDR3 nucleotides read TGTGCCTGGAGTGTTTTAAGAGCGATCGATGAGCAGTTCTTC. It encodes CAWSVLRAIDEQFF.

CDR3: CASSQVDRNYGYTF. The CDR3 region has the DNA TGCGCCAGCAGCCAGGTGGACAGGAACTATGGCTACACCTTC. V usage is TRBV4-1 and J usage is TRBJ1-2, with 7 bases that match TRBD1. V was pared by 3 bases and J by 2 bases, with 3 bases of the junction left unmatched. This CDR3 contains 14 residues. Germline V CDR1 and CDR2: MGHRA, YSYEKL.

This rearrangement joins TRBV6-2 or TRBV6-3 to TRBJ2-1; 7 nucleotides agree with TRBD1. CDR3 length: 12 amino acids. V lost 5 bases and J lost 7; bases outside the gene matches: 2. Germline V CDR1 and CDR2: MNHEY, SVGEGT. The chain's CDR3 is CASSQTGNEQFF. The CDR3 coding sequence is TGTGCCAGCAGTCAGACAGGGAATGAGCAGTTCTTC.